The T cell receptor beta chain described here comes from a study of cytomegalovirus exposure and HLA in healthy donors. Notes on the study in general: A later analysis showed TCR association rates differing by HLA locus, peaking at DRB1 and lowest at HLA-C. Several of the most significant clusters were apparently associated with common viral pathogens in a later analysis. Researchers reportedly found TCR beta sequences accurately predicted most subjects' HLA-A and HLA-B alleles. One variant, a missense change in DCLRE1C, was linked in a later analysis to TCR beta V- and J-gene trimming.

This clone was observed a handful of times. What it binds is not known. Use of 60 Vbeta and 13 Jbeta primers characterized the PCR. Profiled with immunoSEQ multiplex PCR; TCRdb holds only in-frame clones, not every one. The sample carries under 250,000 clones, roughly 79% recorded once. Per germline, CDR1 KGHSH and CDR2 LQKENI. V lost 2 bases to trimming and J lost 6 bases; unmatched junction nucleotides: 6. The CDR3 spans 14 residues. The source material was PBMCs. The source of this sequence is a male donor in good health and CMV-seronegative. The chain uses TRBV18 and TRBJ1-2; 7 bases align to TRBD1. The CDR3 nucleotides read TGTGCCAGCTCACCAAAAGAAGGGGGCGATGGCTACACCTTC. This codes for CASSPKEGGDGYTF. The full variable domain, with the rest looked up from reference TRBV18 and TRBJ1-2, is NAGVMQNPRHLVRRRGQEARLRCSPMKGHSHVYWYRQLPEEGLKFMVYLQKENIIDESGMPKERFSAEFPKEGPSILRIQQVVRGDSAAYFCASSPKEGGDGYTFGSGTRLTVV.